Listed below are T cell receptor beta chains from one sample, sequenced in a study of T-cell memory formation after mild COVID-19. TCRdb processed the 5' RACE reads anew with MiXCR; each CDR3 protein has one entry. The table lists 84,000 or so distinct CDR3 sequences, about 14% of them singletons. The sequenced sample was PBMCs or a T cell subset sorted from them (not recorded which). These TCRs come from an adult woman who had mild COVID-19 (a few samples of this study predate the infection). Cell type and time point are not known. Each CDR3 is given with its conserved first and last residue. Each record gives: CDR3 protein, CDR3 DNA, J gene, clone size, D gene, V gene. The D gene is left open where the match is weak. Clone size is shown for a subset of rows, as once, few, many or a class of expanded clone.

CASSQGVSLAGNTGELFF | TGCGCCAGCAGCCAAGGGGTCTCACTAGCGGGCAACACCGGGGAGCTGTTTTTT | TRBJ2-2 | - | TRBD2 | TRBV4-3
CASSQEAGGPPETQYF | TGTGCCAGCAGCCAAGAGGCGGGAGGGCCCCCAGAGACCCAGTACTTC | TRBJ2-5 | medium-sized | TRBD2 | TRBV4-2
CASSYGDTIYF | TGTGCCAGCAGTTACGGGGACACCATATATTTT | TRBJ1-3 | - | - | TRBV6-5
CASSHETAESYEQYF | TGTGCCAGCAGCCATGAAACGGCGGAATCCTACGAGCAGTACTTC | TRBJ2-7 | - | - | TRBV3-1
CASNLAGWGNIQYF | TGTGCCAGCAACCTAGCCGGGTGGGGAAACATTCAGTACTTC | TRBJ2-4 | - | - | TRBV12-3/TRBV12-4
CASSVGRTETNYGYTF | TGTGCCAGCAGCGTAGGTCGAACGGAGACTAACTATGGCTACACCTTC | TRBJ1-2 | - | - | TRBV9
CASSHVTGATDTQYF | TGCGCCAGCAGCCATGTGACGGGGGCGACAGATACGCAGTATTTT | TRBJ2-3 | - | - | TRBV4-1
CASSYRSNRERSPLHF | TGCGCCAGCAGCTACCGTTCGAACAGGGAGCGTTCACCCCTCCACTTT | TRBJ1-6 | - | - | TRBV5-1
CASSLGPLTEQYF | TGTGCCAGCAGCTTAGGGCCACTTACCGAGCAGTACTTC | TRBJ2-7 | - | - | TRBV7-6
CASSVAVGGHNEQFF | TGTGCCAGCAGCGTAGCGGTGGGAGGGCACAATGAGCAGTTCTTC | TRBJ2-1 | - | TRBD2 | TRBV9
CASSHGLAGGLEQFF | TGCGCCAGCAGCCACGGACTAGCGGGGGGACTTGAGCAGTTCTTC | TRBJ2-1 | - | TRBD2 | TRBV4-1
CASSGDRGLTGELFF | TGTGCCAGCAGTGGGGACAGGGGGCTTACCGGGGAGCTGTTTTTT | TRBJ2-2 | - | TRBD1 | TRBV12-3/TRBV12-4
CASSWRDSFTGELFF | TGTGCCAGCAGCTGGAGGGACTCCTTCACCGGGGAGCTGTTTTTT | TRBJ2-2 | - | - | TRBV7-9
CASSPEGTTSYEQYF | TGTGCCAGCAGCCCAGAGGGGACTACTTCCTACGAGCAGTACTTC | TRBJ2-7 | few | TRBD2 | TRBV7-6
CARRGGIPGTEAFF | TGTGCCAGAAGGGGAGGAATTCCAGGCACTGAAGCTTTCTTT | TRBJ1-1 | few | - | TRBV21-1
CASSQEALYSGSRDREQFF | TGCGCCAGCAGCCAAGAGGCCCTCTACAGCGGGAGTAGGGATCGGGAGCAGTTCTTC | TRBJ2-1 | - | TRBD2 | TRBV4-3
CASRGDTQYF | TGTGCCAGCAGGGGGGATACGCAGTATTTT | TRBJ2-3 | - | - | TRBV12-3/TRBV12-4
CASSLIAGGDYEQYF | TGCGCCAGCAGCCTTATAGCGGGAGGGGACTACGAGCAGTACTTC | TRBJ2-7 | many | TRBD2 | TRBV4-3
CSARDYGGSSSYEQYF | TGCAGTGCTCGTGACTACGGGGGTTCCAGCTCCTACGAGCAGTACTTC | TRBJ2-7 | few | - | TRBV20-1
CASSLPRRGSTDTQYF | TGTGCCAGCAGCCTCCCCAGGCGGGGGAGCACAGATACGCAGTATTTT | TRBJ2-3 | - | TRBD2 | TRBV7-8
CASSLDLGEYEQYF | TGTGCCAGCAGCTTAGATCTGGGGGAATACGAGCAGTACTTC | TRBJ2-7 | few | - | TRBV7-6
CSVEDWGQGGEQYF | TGCAGCGTTGAAGATTGGGGACAGGGGGGCGAGCAGTACTTC | TRBJ2-7 | - | TRBD1 | TRBV29-1
CASSQEASGRYQETQYF | TGCGCCAGCAGCCAAGAGGCTAGCGGGAGGTACCAAGAGACCCAGTACTTC | TRBJ2-5 | - | TRBD2 | TRBV4-3
CASSEGGLNTGELFF | TGTGCCAGCAGCGAGGGGGGGTTGAACACCGGGGAGCTGTTTTTT | TRBJ2-2 | - | - | TRBV9
CASSGLTDTQYF | TGCGCCAGCAGCGGATTGACGGATACGCAGTATTTT | TRBJ2-3 | - | - | TRBV4-1
CASSLVPSGDYEQYF | TGTGCCAGCAGCTTAGTACCTAGCGGGGACTACGAGCAGTACTTC | TRBJ2-7 | few | TRBD2 | TRBV11-3
CASSTYSGNEQFF | TGTGCCAGTAGTACCTATAGCGGCAATGAGCAGTTCTTC | TRBJ2-1 | - | - | TRBV19
CASSSSQVGTNRNQPQHF | TGTGCCAGCAGCTCCTCCCAGGTGGGGACGAACCGTAATCAGCCCCAGCATTTT | TRBJ1-5 | - | - | TRBV7-2
CASSGGQGTSAAQYF | TGTGCCAGCAGCGGGGGACAGGGAACGTCGGCGGCCCAGTACTTC | TRBJ2-5 | few | TRBD1 | TRBV5-6
CASSVGLAGVGGFHNEQFF | TGTGCCAGCAGCGTCGGACTAGCGGGAGTAGGGGGATTTCACAATGAGCAGTTCTTC | TRBJ2-1 | - | TRBD2 | TRBV7-9
CASSSTGKGEQYF | TGTGCCAGCAGCTCCACAGGGAAGGGCGAGCAGTACTTC | TRBJ2-7 | many | - | TRBV7-6
CASSPTEVMSSGANVLTF | TGTGCCAGCAGCCCAACCGAGGTCATGAGCTCTGGGGCCAACGTCCTGACTTTC | TRBJ2-6 | - | - | TRBV7-9
CASSLSGLSYEQYF | TGTGCCAGCAGTCTCTCGGGGCTCTCCTACGAGCAGTACTTC | TRBJ2-7 | few | - | TRBV5-4
CASRTGTGPYEQYF | TGTGCCAGCAGGACCGGGACAGGGCCCTACGAGCAGTACTTC | TRBJ2-7 | few | TRBD1 | TRBV6-6
CASSPPINNEQFF | TGCGCCAGCAGCCCTCCTATCAACAATGAGCAGTTCTTC | TRBJ2-1 | - | - | TRBV5-1
CATSDRLNEQFF | TGTGCCACCAGTGACAGACTTAATGAGCAGTTCTTC | TRBJ2-1 | - | - | TRBV24-1
CASSPIIQGASYNEQFF | TGTGCCAGCAGTCCAATCATTCAGGGGGCTTCCTACAATGAGCAGTTCTTC | TRBJ2-1 | few | TRBD1 | TRBV27
CASSYPPTSTDEQFF | TGTGCCAGCAGTTATCCCCCCACTAGTACGGATGAGCAGTTCTTC | TRBJ2-1 | few | - | TRBV6-5
CASRGLADEQYF | TGTGCCAGCAGGGGACTAGCGGATGAGCAGTACTTC | TRBJ2-7 | few | TRBD2 | TRBV6-5
CASDLNQPQHF | TGTGCCAGCGACCTCAATCAGCCCCAGCATTTT | TRBJ1-5 | - | - | TRBV21-1
CASSSYRGYNEGQFF | TGTGCCAGCAGCTCCTACAGGGGGTACAATGAAGGGCAGTTCTTC | TRBJ2-1 | few | TRBD1 | TRBV13
CSAKLATSYNEQFF | TGCAGTGCTAAACTAGCGACCTCCTACAATGAGCAGTTCTTC | TRBJ2-1 | few | TRBD2 | TRBV20-1
CASSVASRGIEQYF | TGTGCCAGCAGCGTAGCGAGTAGGGGGATAGAGCAGTACTTC | TRBJ2-7 | once | - | TRBV9
CASSYSSSGSYEQYF | TGTGCCAGCAGTTACTCGTCTAGCGGGAGTTACGAGCAGTACTTC | TRBJ2-7 | few | TRBD2 | TRBV6-5
CASSLETSEQYF | TGTGCCAGCAGCTTAGAGACCTCCGAGCAGTACTTC | TRBJ2-7 | - | - | TRBV7-9
CASSFTPLDTQYF | TGTGCCAGCAGTTTCACGCCTTTAGATACGCAGTATTTT | TRBJ2-3 | - | - | TRBV12-3/TRBV12-4
CASSPGRGSYNEQFF | TGTGCCAGCAGCCCCGGCAGAGGCTCCTACAATGAGCAGTTCTTC | TRBJ2-1 | - | - | TRBV9
CASSFGRYTDTQYF | TGCGCCAGCAGCTTTGGAAGGTACACAGATACGCAGTATTTT | TRBJ2-3 | few | - | TRBV5-1
CASSLGNGAIDGYTF | TGTGCCAGCAGCTTGGGTAATGGGGCAATCGACGGCTACACCTTC | TRBJ1-2 | - | - | TRBV5-6
CASRTAEGDYGYTF | TGTGCCAGCAGAACTGCAGAAGGGGACTATGGCTACACCTTC | TRBJ1-2 | - | - | TRBV25-1
CASSLRGPVHEQFF | TGTGCCAGCAGCTTAAGGGGCCCCGTACATGAGCAGTTCTTC | TRBJ2-1 | few | - | TRBV11-2
CATSTQGYEQYF | TGTGCCACCAGTACCCAGGGCTACGAGCAGTACTTC | TRBJ2-7 | few | - | TRBV24-1
CASSLTGDTEAFF | TGTGCCAGCAGTTTGACAGGGGACACTGAAGCTTTCTTT | TRBJ1-1 | few | TRBD1 | TRBV6-5